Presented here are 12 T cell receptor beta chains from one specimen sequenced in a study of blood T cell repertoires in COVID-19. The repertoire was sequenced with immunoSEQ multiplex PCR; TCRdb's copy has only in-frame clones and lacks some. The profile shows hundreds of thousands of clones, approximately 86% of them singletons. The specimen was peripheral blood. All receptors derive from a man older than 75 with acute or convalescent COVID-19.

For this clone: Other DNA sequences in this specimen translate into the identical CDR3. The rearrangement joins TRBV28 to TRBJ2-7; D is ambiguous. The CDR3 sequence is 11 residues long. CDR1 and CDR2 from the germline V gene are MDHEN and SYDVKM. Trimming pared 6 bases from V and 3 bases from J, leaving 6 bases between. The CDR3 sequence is CASSFYYEQYF. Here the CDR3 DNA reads TGTGCCAGCAGCTTTTACTACGAGCAGTACTTC.

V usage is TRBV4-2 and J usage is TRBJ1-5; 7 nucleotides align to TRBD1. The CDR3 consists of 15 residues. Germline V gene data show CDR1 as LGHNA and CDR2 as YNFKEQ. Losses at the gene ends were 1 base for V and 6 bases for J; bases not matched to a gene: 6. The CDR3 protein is CASSQVQGLVQPQHF. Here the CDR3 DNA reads TGTGCCAGCAGCCAAGTACAGGGGTTGGTTCAGCCCCAGCATTTT.

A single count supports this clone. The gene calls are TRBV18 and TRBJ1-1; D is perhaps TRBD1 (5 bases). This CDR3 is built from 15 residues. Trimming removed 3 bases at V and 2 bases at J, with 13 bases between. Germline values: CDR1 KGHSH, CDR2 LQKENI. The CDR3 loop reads CASSPNPDRNTEAFF. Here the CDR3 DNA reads TGTGCCAGCTCACCGAACCCCGACAGAAACACTGAAGCTTTCTTT.

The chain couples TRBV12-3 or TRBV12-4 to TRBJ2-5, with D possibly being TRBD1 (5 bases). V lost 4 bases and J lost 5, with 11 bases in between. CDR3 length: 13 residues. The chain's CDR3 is CASSSRQGETQYF. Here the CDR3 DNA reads TGTGCCAGCAGTTCCAGGCAGGGTGAGACCCAGTACTTC.

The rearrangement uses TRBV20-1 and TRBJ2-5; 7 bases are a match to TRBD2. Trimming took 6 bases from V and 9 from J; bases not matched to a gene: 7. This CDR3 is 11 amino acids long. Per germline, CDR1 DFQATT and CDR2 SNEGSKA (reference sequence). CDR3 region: CSAWFGGAQYF. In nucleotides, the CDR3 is TGCAGTGCCTGGTTTGGGGGGGCCCAGTACTTC.

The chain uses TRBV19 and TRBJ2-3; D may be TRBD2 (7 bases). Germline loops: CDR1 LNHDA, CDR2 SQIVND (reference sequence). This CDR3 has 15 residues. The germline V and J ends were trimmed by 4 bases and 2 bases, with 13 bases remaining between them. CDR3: CASSTGEGNTDTQYF. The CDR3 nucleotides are TGTGCCAGTAGTACAGGGGAGGGTAACACAGATACGCAGTATTTT.

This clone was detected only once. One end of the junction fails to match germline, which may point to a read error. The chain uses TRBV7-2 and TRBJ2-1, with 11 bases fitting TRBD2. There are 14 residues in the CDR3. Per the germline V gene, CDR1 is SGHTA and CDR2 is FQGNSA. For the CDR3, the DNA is TGTGCCAGCAGATTAGCGGGAGGGCCGAATGAGCAGTTCTTC. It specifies CASRLAGGPNEQFF.

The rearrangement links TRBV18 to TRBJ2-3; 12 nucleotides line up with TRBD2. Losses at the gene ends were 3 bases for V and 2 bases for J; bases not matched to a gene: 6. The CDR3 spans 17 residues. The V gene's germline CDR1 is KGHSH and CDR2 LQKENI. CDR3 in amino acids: CASSPKTSGSTTDTQYF. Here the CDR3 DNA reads TGTGCCAGCTCACCTAAGACTAGCGGGAGCACCACAGATACGCAGTATTTT.

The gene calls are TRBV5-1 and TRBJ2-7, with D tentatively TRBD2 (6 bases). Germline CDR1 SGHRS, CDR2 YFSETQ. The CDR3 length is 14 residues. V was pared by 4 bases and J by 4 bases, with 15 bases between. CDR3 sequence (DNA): TGCGCCAGCAGCCAACCAAGCGGGTTATACGAGCAGTACTTC. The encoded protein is CASSQPSGLYEQYF.

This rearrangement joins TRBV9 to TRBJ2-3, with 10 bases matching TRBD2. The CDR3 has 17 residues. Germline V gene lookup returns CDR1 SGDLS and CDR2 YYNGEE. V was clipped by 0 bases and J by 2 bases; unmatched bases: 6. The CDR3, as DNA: TGTGCCAGCAGCGTAGGCCCCACTAGCGGGGTCACAGATACGCAGTATTTT. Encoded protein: CASSVGPTSGVTDTQYF.

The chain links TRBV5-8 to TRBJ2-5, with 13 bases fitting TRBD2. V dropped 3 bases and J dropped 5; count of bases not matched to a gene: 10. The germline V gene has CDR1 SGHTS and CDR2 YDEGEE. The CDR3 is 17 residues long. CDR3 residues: CASSYGTSGVQVETQYF. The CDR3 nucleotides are TGTGCCAGCAGCTATGGGACTAGCGGGGTACAAGTGGAGACCCAGTACTTC.

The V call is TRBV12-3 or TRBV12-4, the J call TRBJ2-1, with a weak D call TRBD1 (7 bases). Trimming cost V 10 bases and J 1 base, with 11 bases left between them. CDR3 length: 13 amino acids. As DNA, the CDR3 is TGTGCCACCGCGGGACAGTCCTACAATGAGCAGTTCTTC. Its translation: CATAGQSYNEQFF.